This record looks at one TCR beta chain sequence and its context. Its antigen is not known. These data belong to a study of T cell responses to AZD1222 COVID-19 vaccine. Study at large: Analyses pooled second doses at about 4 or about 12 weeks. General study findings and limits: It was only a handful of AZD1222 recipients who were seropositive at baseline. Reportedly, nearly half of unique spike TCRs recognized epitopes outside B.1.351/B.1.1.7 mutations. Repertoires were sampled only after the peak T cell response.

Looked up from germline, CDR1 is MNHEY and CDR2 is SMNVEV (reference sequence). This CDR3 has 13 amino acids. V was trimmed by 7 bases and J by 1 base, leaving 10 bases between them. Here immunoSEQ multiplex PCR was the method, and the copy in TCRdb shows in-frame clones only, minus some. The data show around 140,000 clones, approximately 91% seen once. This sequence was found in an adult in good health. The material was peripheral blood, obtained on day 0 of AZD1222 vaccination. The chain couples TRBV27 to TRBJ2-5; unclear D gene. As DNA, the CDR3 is TGTGCCAGCAAACCCCTCCCCCAAGAGACCCAGTACTTC. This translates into CASKPLPQETQYF.